Described below is a single T cell receptor beta chain sequence and its context. Produced via immunoSEQ multiplex PCR; TCRdb's table is partial and in-frame only. This table has about 88,000 clones, approximately 90% appearing once. These data are taken from a study of technical replicates of blood from a few donors. Germline CDR1 is SGHRS and CDR2 is YFSETQ. V lost 0 bases to trimming and J lost 10 bases, with 14 bases between them. This CDR3 contains 15 residues. The J gene is TRBJ1-6, the V gene TRBV5-1; D unclear. The material sequenced was T cells isolated from PBMCs. This clonotype originated in a human donor in good health. This CDR3 is CASSLAVGSNSPLHF. CDR3 bases: TGCGCCAGCAGCTTGGCTGTAGGGAGCAACTCACCCCTCCACTTT.